The 19 T cell receptor beta chains below all came from one sample that was sequenced in a study of identical twins. TCRdb independently ran MiXCR on the 5' RACE reads; one entry per CDR3 protein. This table has hundreds of thousands of distinct CDR3 sequences, around 21% appearing once. In addition, the sample was reused for a study of T cells expressing NK-cell markers.

Sequencing was done on a sample of PBMCs. These TCRs come from a woman between 18 and 29 years old in good health.

The chain links TRBV9 to TRBJ2-1, with D tentatively TRBD2 (5 bases). The ends were cut back, 0 bases at V and 9 bases at J, with 16 bases in the middle. There are 15 residues in the CDR3. Germline CDR1 is SGDLS and CDR2 is YYNGEE. The CDR3 protein is CASSVEFWRSTEQFF. The CDR3 DNA sequence: TGTGCCAGCAGCGTAGAATTTTGGAGGTCGACTGAGCAGTTCTTC.

The chain employs TRBV3-1 and TRBJ2-1; D remains unclear. The CDR3 is 14 amino acids. The V gene lost 3 bases and the J gene lost 1 base, with 7 bases spanning the gap. Germline V lookup: CDR1 LGHDT, CDR2 YNNKEL (reference sequence). The CDR3 sequence: CASSQPESYNEQFF. Here the CDR3 DNA reads TGTGCCAGCAGCCAGCCGGAATCCTACAATGAGCAGTTCTTC.

Many counts were recorded for this clonotype. The chain uses TRBV7-6 and TRBJ2-7; a weak D match, TRBD2 (5 bases). The CDR3 has 14 amino acids. Germline CDR1 SGHVS, CDR2 FNYEAQ. The V end was cut by 1 base, the J end by 2 bases, with 9 bases between. The CDR3 region is CASSLEASTYEQYF. In DNA, the CDR3 is TGTGCCAGCAGCTTAGAGGCTAGCACCTACGAGCAGTACTTC.

This clonotype was picked up a small number of times. V gene TRBV7-6 combines with J gene TRBJ2-7; tentatively, D is TRBD1 (6 bases). The V end was cut by 1 base, the J end by 3 bases, with 13 bases between. The CDR3 runs 15 residues. Germline assignment: CDR1 SGHVS and CDR2 FNYEAQ. The CDR3 here is CASSLGGTFDYEQYF. The CDR3 coding sequence is TGTGCCAGCAGCTTAGGGGGGACATTTGACTACGAGCAGTACTTC.

This clonotype was observed a few times. This chain connects TRBV10-3 to TRBJ2-7; 7 bases line up with TRBD1. The trim removed 6 bases at V and 4 bases at J, leaving 6 bases unmatched. Per the germline V gene, CDR1 is ENHRY and CDR2 is SYGVKD. CDR3 size: 13 residues. The CDR3 DNA follows: TGTGCCATCAGCGAGACAGGGCAATACGAGCAGTACTTC. It specifies CAISETGQYEQYF.

This chain uses TRBV5-1 with TRBJ1-5; 8 bases are a match to TRBD1. J lost 4 bases, V lost 3 bases, and 15 bases had no gene match. In germline, CDR1 is SGHRS, CDR2 YFSETQ. The CDR3 is made up of 18 amino acids. The CDR3 spells CASSWTKIGTGVNQPQHF. CDR3 sequence (DNA): TGCGCCAGCAGCTGGACAAAGATCGGGACAGGCGTGAATCAGCCCCAGCATTTT.

This chain links TRBV7-2 with TRBJ2-1, with a tentative D call TRBD2 (7 bases). CDR1 is SGHTA and CDR2 is FQGNSA in the germline V gene. The V gene lost 1 base and the J gene lost 6 bases, with 13 bases spanning the gap. This CDR3 contains 15 residues. CDR3 protein: CASSLVIGGGNEQFF. The CDR3 DNA reads as TGTGCCAGCAGCTTAGTGATAGGGGGGGGCAATGAGCAGTTCTTC.

The chain has TRBV29-1 and TRBJ1-5; D is possibly TRBD1 (5 bases). This CDR3 region has 13 residues. CDR1 is SQVTM and CDR2 is ANQGSEA in the germline V gene. The V and J ends lost 6 bases and 3 bases respectively, with 12 bases between them. DNA for the CDR3: TGCAGCGTGGCCGGGGCAGTCAATCAGCCCCAGCATTTT. Its protein product is CSVAGAVNQPQHF.

Points on this clonotype: The junction does not match germline at one end; this may be a read error. The chain recombines TRBV20-1 with TRBJ2-2; D may be TRBD2 (5 bases). The germline CDR1 and CDR2 sequences are DFQATT and SNEGSKA (reference sequence). The CDR3 consists of 11 residues. The CDR3 bases are TGCAGTGCCAGAGAGGGCGGGGAGCTGTTTTTT. It translates to CSAREGGELFF.

This clonotype has a handful of counts. This sequence joins TRBV12-3 or TRBV12-4 and TRBJ2-3; TRBD1 matches at 7 bases. This CDR3 has 16 amino acids. V was clipped by 6 bases and J by 5 bases; unmatched bases: 14. The CDR3 loop is CASSPRQGVGEDTQYF. For the CDR3, the DNA is TGTGCCAGCAGCCCCCGACAGGGTGTGGGGGAAGATACGCAGTATTTT.

This clonotype was counted between two and nine times. The chain has TRBV5-1 and TRBJ1-1; D perhaps matches TRBD1 (6 bases). Between the trimmed V and J ends, which lost 4 bases and 6 bases, there was a span of 13 bases. The germline CDR1 and CDR2 sequences are SGHRS and YFSETQ. This CDR3 has 13 amino acids. The CDR3: CASSQGRGPEAFF. CDR3 coding DNA: TGCGCCAGCAGCCAGGGGAGGGGACCTGAAGCTTTCTTT.

The chain joins TRBV7-9 to TRBJ1-2, with 7 nucleotides matching TRBD1. Looked up from germline, CDR1 is SEHNR and CDR2 is FQNEAQ (reference sequence). This CDR3 comprises 14 residues. V trimming: 9 bases; J trimming: 7 bases; junction bases outside the gene matches: 14. For the CDR3, the DNA is TGTGCCAGTCTCGCAGCGACAGGGACGGGTGGCTACACCTTC. It encodes CASLAATGTGGYTF. Full variable domain (remainder filled in from reference TRBV7-9 and TRBJ1-2): DTGVSQNPRHKITKRGQNVTFRCDPISEHNRLYWYRQTLGQGPEFLTYFQNEAQLEKSRLLSDRFSAERPKGSFSTLEIQRTEQGDSAMYLCASLAATGTGGYTFGSGTRLTVV.

There are a few counts of this clonotype. The chain uses TRBV6-5 and TRBJ2-1; D is possibly TRBD1 (5 bases). Germline-derived CDR1 and CDR2 are MNHEY and SVGAGI. Trimming cost V 2 bases and J 4 bases, with 18 bases left between them. The CDR3 totals 17 residues. The DNA for the CDR3 is TGTGCCAGCAGTTACGCACCTCTAGGGGCCCAATACAATGAGCAGTTCTTC. As protein: CASSYAPLGAQYNEQFF.

The CDR3 region has the DNA TGTGCCAGCACCCAGTTAGGGGCAACCAACCAAGAGACCCAGTACTTC. It translates to CASTQLGATNQETQYF. The chain uses TRBV7-9 and TRBJ2-5, with TRBD1 as a possible D gene (5 bases). The CDR3 length is 16 residues. CDR1 is SEHNR, CDR2 FQNEAQ, per germline (reference sequence). Trimming cost V 7 bases and J 0 bases, with 18 bases left between them.

The V and J genes are TRBV6-1 and TRBJ2-5, with 9 bases identical to TRBD1. The CDR3 loop spans 17 amino acids. The V gene's germline CDR1 is MNHNS and CDR2 SASEGT. Trimming removed 7 bases from V and 5 bases from J; junction bases left unmatched: 17. The CDR3 is CASKMALGTGRLETQYF. CDR3 in DNA: TGTGCCAGCAAGATGGCTCTTGGGACAGGGAGGTTGGAGACCCAGTACTTC.

This clonotype was counted only a few times. The gene calls are TRBV6-1 and TRBJ2-7; 9 nucleotides align to TRBD2. The germline CDR1 and CDR2 sequences are MNHNS and SASEGT. There are 15 residues in the CDR3. V lost 3 bases and J lost 0; bases outside the gene matches: 3. The CDR3 here is CASSDPSGDSYEQYF. In nucleotides, the CDR3 is TGTGCCAGCAGTGACCCTAGCGGGGACTCCTACGAGCAGTACTTC.

This chain joins TRBV12-3 or TRBV12-4 and TRBJ2-7, with D perhaps matching TRBD2 (7 bases). The CDR3 spans 14 residues. The V end was cut by 3 bases, the J end by 3 bases, with 12 bases between. The CDR3 bases are TGTGCCAGCAGTTTCGGGCGGGGGCTCTACGAGCAGTACTTC. This translates into CASSFGRGLYEQYF.

This clonotype was seen a few times. This chain uses TRBV20-1 with TRBJ2-2, with 8 nucleotides matching TRBD2. Trimming took 8 bases from V and 8 from J; bases not matched to a gene: 7. The CDR3 runs to 12 residues. Per the germline V gene, CDR1 is DFQATT and CDR2 is SNEGSKA (reference sequence). The DNA of the CDR3 is TGCAGTCCTCGGGGGGGGTCGGGGGAGCTGTTTTTT. Protein sequence: CSPRGGSGELFF.

This clonotype was recorded a few times. The chain couples TRBV5-1 to TRBJ2-3; the D gene could be TRBD1 or TRBD2 (5 bases each). CDR3 size: 15 residues. Trimming removed 4 bases at V and 6 bases at J, with 18 bases between. Per the germline V gene, CDR1 is SGHRS and CDR2 is YFSETQ. For the CDR3, the DNA is TGCGCCAGCAGCCGTCTGTTAGGGGAGTTTGATACGCAGTATTTT. It yields the protein CASSRLLGEFDTQYF. Combining the CDR3 with reference TRBV5-1 and TRBJ2-3 gives the whole variable domain KAGVTQTPRYLIKTRGQQVTLSCSPISGHRSVSWYQQTPGQGLQFLFEYFSETQRNKGNFPGRFSGRQFSNSRSEMNVSTLELGDSALYLCASSRLLGEFDTQYFGPGTRLTVL.